This TCR beta chain was observed in a study of shared clonotypes between healthy human individuals. Measured with immunoSEQ multiplex PCR; TCRdb has only the in-frame clones, and not every one. Here the sample spans 2.5 million or so clones, just over 90% being singletons. The CDR3 has 14 residues. V lost 1 base, J lost 2 bases, and 9 bases lay in between. Germline V gene sequence: CDR1 SGHVS, CDR2 FQNEAQ. CD45RA-negative memory and CD45RA+ naive subsets were split from the CD4+ cells. The TCR comes from a young man in good health. What was sequenced was naive CD4+ T cells sorted from blood. Described subset: CD45RA+ positively selected. The J gene is TRBJ2-7, the V gene TRBV7-8; D is perhaps TRBD1 or TRBD2 (5 bases each). The CDR3 nucleotides read TGTGCCAGCAGCTTAGGGGACGCCGCCTACGAGCAGTACTTC. It yields the protein CASSLGDAAYEQYF.